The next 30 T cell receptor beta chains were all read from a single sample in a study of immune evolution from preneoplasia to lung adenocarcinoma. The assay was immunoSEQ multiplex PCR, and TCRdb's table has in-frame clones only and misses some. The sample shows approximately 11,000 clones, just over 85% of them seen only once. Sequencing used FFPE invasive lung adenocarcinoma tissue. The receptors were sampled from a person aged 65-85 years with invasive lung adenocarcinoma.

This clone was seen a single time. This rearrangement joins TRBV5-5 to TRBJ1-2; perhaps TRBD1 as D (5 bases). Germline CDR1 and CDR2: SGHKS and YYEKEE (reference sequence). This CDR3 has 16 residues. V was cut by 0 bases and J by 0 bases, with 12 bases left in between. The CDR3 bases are TGTGCCAGCAGCTTGGATGGGCAGGACACTAACTATGGCTACACCTTC. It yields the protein CASSLDGQDTNYGYTF. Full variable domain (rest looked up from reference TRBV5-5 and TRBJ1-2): DAGVTQSPTHLIKTRGQQVTLRCSPISGHKSVSWYQQVLGQGPQFIFQYYEKEERGRGNFPDRFSARQFPNYSSELNVNALLLGDSALYLCASSLDGQDTNYGYTFGSGTRLTVV.

Here the CDR3 reads CASETDPTQYF. The CDR3 DNA reads as TGTGCCAGTGAGACAGACCCTACCCAGTACTTC. The J gene is TRBJ2-5, the V gene TRBV19; TRBD1 might be the D (5 bases). The CDR3 spans 11 residues. Germline values: CDR1 LNHDA, CDR2 SQIVND (reference sequence). V was trimmed by 8 bases and J by 8 bases, leaving 12 bases between them. The variable domain in full, with the rest retrieved from reference TRBV19 and TRBJ2-5, is DGGITQSPKYLFRKEGQNVTLSCEQNLNHDAMYWYRQDPGQGLRLIYYSQIVNDFQKGDIAEGYSVSREKKESFPLTVTSAQKNPTAFYLCASETDPTQYFGPGTRLLVL.

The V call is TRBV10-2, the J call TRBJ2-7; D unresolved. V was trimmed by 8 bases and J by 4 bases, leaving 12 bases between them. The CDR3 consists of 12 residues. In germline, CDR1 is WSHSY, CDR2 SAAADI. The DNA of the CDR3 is TGCGCCAGCCGTCAGGACCTATACGAGCAGTACTTC. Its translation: CASRQDLYEQYF.

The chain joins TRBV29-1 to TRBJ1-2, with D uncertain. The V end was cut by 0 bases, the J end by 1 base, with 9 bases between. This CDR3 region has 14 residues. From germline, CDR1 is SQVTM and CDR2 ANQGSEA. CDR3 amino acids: CSVEDGLFNYGYTF. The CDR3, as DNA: TGCAGCGTTGAAGATGGACTTTTTAACTATGGCTACACCTTC.

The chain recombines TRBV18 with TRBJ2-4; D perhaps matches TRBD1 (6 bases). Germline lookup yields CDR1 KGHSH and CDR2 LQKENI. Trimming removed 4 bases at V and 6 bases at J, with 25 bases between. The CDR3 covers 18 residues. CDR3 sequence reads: CASSLNSRGTPPVNIQYF. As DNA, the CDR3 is TGTGCCAGCTCACTCAACTCCCGAGGGACACCCCCGGTAAACATTCAGTACTTC.

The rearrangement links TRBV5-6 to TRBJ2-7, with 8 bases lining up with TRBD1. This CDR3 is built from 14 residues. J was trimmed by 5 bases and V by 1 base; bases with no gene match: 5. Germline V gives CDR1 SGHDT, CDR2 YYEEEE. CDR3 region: CASSLIGQGNEQYF. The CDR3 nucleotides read TGTGCCAGCAGCTTGATTGGACAGGGTAACGAGCAGTACTTC. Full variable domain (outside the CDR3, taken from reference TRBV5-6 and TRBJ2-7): DAGVTQSPTHLIKTRGQQVTLRCSPKSGHDTVSWYQQALGQGPQFIFQYYEEEERQRGNFPDRFSGHQFPNYSSELNVNALLLGDSALYLCASSLIGQGNEQYFGPGTRLTVT.

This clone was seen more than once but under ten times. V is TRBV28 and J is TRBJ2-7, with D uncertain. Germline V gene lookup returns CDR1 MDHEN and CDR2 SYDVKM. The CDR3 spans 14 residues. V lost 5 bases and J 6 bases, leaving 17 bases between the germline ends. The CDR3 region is CASSSSVLRTEQYF. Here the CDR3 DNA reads TGTGCCAGCAGTAGTAGTGTACTCCGCACCGAGCAGTACTTC.

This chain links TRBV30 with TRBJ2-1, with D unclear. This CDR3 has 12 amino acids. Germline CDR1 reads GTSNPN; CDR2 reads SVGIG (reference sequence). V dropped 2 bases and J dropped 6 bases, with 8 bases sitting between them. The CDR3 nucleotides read TGTGCCTGGAGTCACGCGCCCAATGAGCAGTTCTTC. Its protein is CAWSHAPNEQFF.

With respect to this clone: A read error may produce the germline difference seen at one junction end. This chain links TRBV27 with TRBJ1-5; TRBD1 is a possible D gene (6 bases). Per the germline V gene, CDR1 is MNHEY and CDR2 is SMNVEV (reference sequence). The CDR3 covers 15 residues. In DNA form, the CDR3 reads TGTGCCAGCAGTTTTGGAGGGGGAGGGAATCAGCCTCAGCATTTT. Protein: CASSFGGGGNQPQHF.

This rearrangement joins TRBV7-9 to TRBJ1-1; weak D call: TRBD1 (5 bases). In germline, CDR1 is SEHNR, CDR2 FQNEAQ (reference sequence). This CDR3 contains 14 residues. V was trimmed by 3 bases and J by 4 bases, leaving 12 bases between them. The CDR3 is CASSFEGRGTEAFF. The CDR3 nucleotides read TGTGCCAGCAGCTTTGAAGGGAGGGGCACTGAAGCTTTCTTT. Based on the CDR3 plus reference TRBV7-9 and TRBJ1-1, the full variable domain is DTGVSQNPRHKITKRGQNVTFRCDPISEHNRLYWYRQTLGQGPEFLTYFQNEAQLEKSRLLSDRFSAERPKGSFSTLEIQRTEQGDSAMYLCASSFEGRGTEAFFGQGTRLTVV.

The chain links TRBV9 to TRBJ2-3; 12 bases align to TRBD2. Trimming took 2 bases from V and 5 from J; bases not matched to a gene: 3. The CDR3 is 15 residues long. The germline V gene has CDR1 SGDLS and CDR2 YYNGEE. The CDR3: CASSVTSGSGDTQYF. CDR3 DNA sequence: TGTGCCAGCAGCGTGACTAGCGGGAGTGGAGATACGCAGTATTTT. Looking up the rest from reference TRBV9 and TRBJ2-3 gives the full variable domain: DSGVTQTPKHLITATGQRVTLRCSPRSGDLSVYWYQQSLDQGLQFLIQYYNGEERAKGNILERFSAQQFPDLHSELNLSSLELGDSALYFCASSVTSGSGDTQYFGPGTRLTVL.

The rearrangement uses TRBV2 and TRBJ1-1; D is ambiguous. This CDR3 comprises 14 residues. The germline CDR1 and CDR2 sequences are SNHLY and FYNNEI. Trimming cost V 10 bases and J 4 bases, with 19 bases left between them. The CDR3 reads CATRLLPEGTEAFF. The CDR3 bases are TGTGCCACTAGGCTGCTCCCGGAGGGCACTGAAGCTTTCTTT.

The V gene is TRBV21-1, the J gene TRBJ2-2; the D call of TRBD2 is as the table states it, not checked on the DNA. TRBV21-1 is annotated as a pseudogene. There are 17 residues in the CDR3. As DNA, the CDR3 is TGTGCCAGCAGCCCCGAAGGGGGGGGTGGAAACACCGGGGAGCTGTTTTTT. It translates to CASSPEGGGGNTGELFF.

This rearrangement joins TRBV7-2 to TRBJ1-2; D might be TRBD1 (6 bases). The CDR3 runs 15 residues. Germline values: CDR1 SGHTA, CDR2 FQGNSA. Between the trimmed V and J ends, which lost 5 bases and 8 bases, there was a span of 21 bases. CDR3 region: CASSPQLAGVGGYTF. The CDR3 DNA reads TGTGCCAGCAGCCCTCAACTAGCAGGGGTCGGGGGCTACACCTTC.

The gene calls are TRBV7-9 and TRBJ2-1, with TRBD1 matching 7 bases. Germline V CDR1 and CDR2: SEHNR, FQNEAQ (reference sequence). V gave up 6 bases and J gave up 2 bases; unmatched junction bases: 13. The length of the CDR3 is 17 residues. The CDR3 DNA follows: TGTGCCAGCAGGTTCGAGGGGGCCACAGGGCCCTACAATGAGCAGTTCTTC. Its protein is CASRFEGATGPYNEQFF.

Written as DNA, the CDR3 is TGTGCCAGCAACTCGTACACCGTCAATCAGCCCCAGCATTTT. Translation: CASNSYTVNQPQHF. This chain uses TRBV28 with TRBJ1-5; the D is unclear. The CDR3 loop spans 14 amino acids. In germline, CDR1 is MDHEN, CDR2 SYDVKM. The V end was cut by 7 bases, the J end by 3 bases, with 13 bases between.

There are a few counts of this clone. Written as DNA, the CDR3 is TGTGCCAGTAGTGCCGTTAACAATCAGCCCCAGCATTTT. It is translated as CASSAVNNQPQHF. This sequence joins TRBV19 and TRBJ1-5, with unresolved D. The germline V and J ends were trimmed by 5 bases and 3 bases, with 8 bases remaining between them. CDR3 length: 13 amino acids. The germline CDR1 and CDR2 sequences are LNHDA and SQIVND (reference sequence).

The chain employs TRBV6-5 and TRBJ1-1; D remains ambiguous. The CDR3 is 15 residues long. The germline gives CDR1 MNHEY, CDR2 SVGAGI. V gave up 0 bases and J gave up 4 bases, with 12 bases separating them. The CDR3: CASSYSSTGSTEAFF. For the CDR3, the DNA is TGTGCCAGCAGTTACTCTTCGACCGGGAGCACTGAAGCTTTCTTT.

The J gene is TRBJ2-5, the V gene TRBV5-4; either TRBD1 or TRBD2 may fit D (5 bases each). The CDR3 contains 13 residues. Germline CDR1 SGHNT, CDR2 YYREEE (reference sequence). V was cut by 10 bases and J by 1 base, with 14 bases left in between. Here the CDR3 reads CASQKGTQETQYF. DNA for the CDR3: TGTGCCTCCCAAAAGGGGACCCAAGAGACCCAGTACTTC.

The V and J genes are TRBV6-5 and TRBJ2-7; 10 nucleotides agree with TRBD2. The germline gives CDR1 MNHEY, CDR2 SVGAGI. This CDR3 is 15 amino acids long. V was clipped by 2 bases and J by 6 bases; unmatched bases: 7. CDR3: CASSYRLAGAPEQYF. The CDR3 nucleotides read TGTGCCAGCAGTTACCGGCTAGCGGGAGCTCCCGAGCAGTACTTC.

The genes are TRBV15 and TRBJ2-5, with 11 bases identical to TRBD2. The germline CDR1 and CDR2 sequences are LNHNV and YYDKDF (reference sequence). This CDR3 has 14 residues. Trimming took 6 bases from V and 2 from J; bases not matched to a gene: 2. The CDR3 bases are TGTGCCACCAGGGGGACTAGCGGACAAGAGACCCAGTACTTC. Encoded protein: CATRGTSGQETQYF.

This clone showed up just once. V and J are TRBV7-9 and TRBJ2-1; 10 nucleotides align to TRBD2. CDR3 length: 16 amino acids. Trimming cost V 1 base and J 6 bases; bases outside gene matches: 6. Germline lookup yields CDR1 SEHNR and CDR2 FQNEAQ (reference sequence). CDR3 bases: TGTGCCAGCAGCTTAGGCCTAGCGGGAGATCTCAATGAGCAGTTCTTC. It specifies CASSLGLAGDLNEQFF.

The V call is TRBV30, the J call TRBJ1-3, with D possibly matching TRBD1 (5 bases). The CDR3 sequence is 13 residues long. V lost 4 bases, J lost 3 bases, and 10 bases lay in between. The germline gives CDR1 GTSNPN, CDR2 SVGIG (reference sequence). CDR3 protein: CAWKIQGGNTIYF. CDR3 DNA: TGTGCCTGGAAAATCCAGGGTGGAAACACCATATATTTT.

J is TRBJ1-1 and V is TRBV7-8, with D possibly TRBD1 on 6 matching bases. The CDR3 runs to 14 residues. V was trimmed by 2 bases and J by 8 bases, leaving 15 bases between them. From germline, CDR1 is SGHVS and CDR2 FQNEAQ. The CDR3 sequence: CASSLRPGTLEAFF. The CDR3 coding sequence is TGTGCCAGCAGCTTAAGGCCCGGGACACTCGAAGCTTTCTTT.

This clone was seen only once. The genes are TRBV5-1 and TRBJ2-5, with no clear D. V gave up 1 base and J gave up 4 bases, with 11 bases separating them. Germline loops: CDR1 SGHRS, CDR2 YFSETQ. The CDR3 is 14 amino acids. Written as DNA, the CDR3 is TGCGCCAGCAGCTTGTCTGAGTTAGGAGAGACCCAGTACTTC. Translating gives CASSLSELGETQYF.

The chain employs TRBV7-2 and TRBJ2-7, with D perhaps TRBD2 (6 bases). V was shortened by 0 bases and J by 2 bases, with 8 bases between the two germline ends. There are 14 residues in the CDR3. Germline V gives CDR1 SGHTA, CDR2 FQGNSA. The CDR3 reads CASSLAGGPYEQYF. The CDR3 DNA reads TGTGCCAGCAGCTTAGCGGGGGGACCCTACGAGCAGTACTTC. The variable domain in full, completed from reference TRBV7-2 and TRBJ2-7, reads GAGVSQSPSNKVTEKGKDVELRCDPISGHTALYWYRQSLGQGLEFLIYFQGNSAPDKSGLPSDRFSAERTGGSVSTLTIQRTQQEDSAVYLCASSLAGGPYEQYFGPGTRLTVT.

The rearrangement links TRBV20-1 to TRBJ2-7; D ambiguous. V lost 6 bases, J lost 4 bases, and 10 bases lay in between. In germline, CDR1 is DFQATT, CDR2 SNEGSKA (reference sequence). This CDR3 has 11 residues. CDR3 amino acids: CSAKVGYEQYF. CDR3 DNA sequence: TGCAGTGCAAAAGTAGGGTACGAGCAGTACTTC.

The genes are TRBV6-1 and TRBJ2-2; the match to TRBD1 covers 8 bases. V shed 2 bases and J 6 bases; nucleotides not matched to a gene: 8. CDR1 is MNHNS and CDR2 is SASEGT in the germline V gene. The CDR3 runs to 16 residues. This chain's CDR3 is CASSEWGRGRPGELFF. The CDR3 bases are TGTGCCAGCAGTGAATGGGGCAGGGGGCGACCCGGGGAGCTGTTTTTT.

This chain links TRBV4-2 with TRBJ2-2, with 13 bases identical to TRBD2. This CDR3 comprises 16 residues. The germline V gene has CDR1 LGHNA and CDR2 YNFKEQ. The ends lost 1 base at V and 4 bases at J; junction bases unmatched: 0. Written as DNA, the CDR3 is TGTGCCAGCAGCCAAGGACTAGCGGGAGGCACCGGGGAGCTGTTTTTT. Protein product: CASSQGLAGGTGELFF.

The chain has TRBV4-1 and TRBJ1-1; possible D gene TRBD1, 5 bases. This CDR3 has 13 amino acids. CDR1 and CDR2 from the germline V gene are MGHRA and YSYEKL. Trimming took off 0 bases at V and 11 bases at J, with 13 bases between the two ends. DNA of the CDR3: TGCGCCAGCAGCCAAGACCCCGGGACGCGGGCTTTCTTT. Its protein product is CASSQDPGTRAFF.